Listed below are T cell receptor beta chains from one sample, sequenced in a study of blood T cell repertoires in COVID-19. The protocol was immunoSEQ multiplex PCR, while the TCRdb copy is restricted to in-frame clones and leaves out a portion. This table has over 120,000 clones, roughly 80% appearing once. Material: peripheral blood. These receptors were obtained from a woman in her forties or fifties with active or convalescent COVID-19. Each CDR3 is given with its conserved first and last residue. The order of the fields is V gene, clone size, CDR3 protein. Clone size appears in some rows only: once, few, many, or a class for an expanded clone.

>TRBV2|NA
CASSRDRANSPLHF
>TRBV30|NA
CAWSVKGARNQPQHF
>TRBV2|NA
CASRDLGLAGGEQYF
>TRBV19|NA
CASRKGLAGDTQYF
>TRBV19|NA
CASSRGGQGNFNSPLHF
>TRBV30|NA
CAWMGSSTSTDTQYF
>TRBV19|NA
CASTVGQGRGYGYTF
>TRBV7-2|NA
CASSLGGGGTEAFF
>TRBV9|few
CASSVGTGDLYGYTF
>TRBV30|NA
CAWSGGEVQHEAFF
>TRBV7-9|NA
CASSLKDTNTGELFF
>TRBV18|NA
CASSRDNTYEQYF
>TRBV5-5|NA
CASSGMGQINSPLHF
>TRBV6-6|NA
CASSYGTGYSGNTIYF
>TRBV5-4|NA
CASSLAQGTEAFF
>TRBV2|few
CASGAENTGELFF
>TRBV5-1|once
CASSLGTSQETQYF
>TRBV5-1|NA
CASSWTGLGGYTF
>TRBV7-2|NA
CASSLTGGLDYGYTF
>TRBV4-2|NA
CASSQERGDSTDTQYF
>TRBV20-1|NA
CSASKSGTGALGTEAFF
>TRBV7-2|few
CASSPGRGENQPQHF
>TRBV5-6|NA
CASIVSGAGHYEQYF
>TRBV7-6|NA
CASSLGQGLTNEKLFF
>TRBV11-3|NA
CASSSGLAGPAGELFF
>TRBV7-2|NA
CASSGQGGNNQPQHF
>TRBV11-2|NA
CASRESRGGSYNEQFF
>TRBV4-1|few
CASSQEDPGTARGGYYGYTF
>TRBV11-2|NA
CASSLATTYEQYF
>TRBV7-6|NA
CASSLVAGQGNGYTF
>TRBV6-1|NA
CASSARQGVYRQPQHF
>TRBV28|NA
CASTTWASSGNTIYF
>TRBV3-1/TRBV3-2|NA
CASSQVSNRVINQPQHF
>TRBV16|NA
CASSPISKPYEQYF
>TRBV14|NA
CASSQRGRTYNEQFF
>TRBV3-1/TRBV3-2|NA
CASSQDRAGYTF
>TRBV11-2|NA
CASSLDSRRSYNEQFF
>TRBV19|NA
CASSASRPGPLEAQPQHF
>TRBV6-6|NA
CASSPQVDNSPLHF
>TRBV6-1|NA
CASSEEGALSSSPLHF
>TRBV6-2/TRBV6-3|NA
CASSWMTGNTIYF
>TRBV5-5|NA
CASSAGGRINTEAFF
>TRBV5-5|NA
CASSLGLKRETQYF
>TRBV2|NA
CASKPSSGTGELFF
>TRBV19|NA
CASSIDLVREFFRSTDTQYF
>TRBV6-2/TRBV6-3|NA
CASSYAGASYNEQFF
>TRBV6-2/TRBV6-3|once
CASSYLRTGRETQYF
>TRBV4-3|NA
CASSQDLPGEGDTQYF
>TRBV28|NA
CASSPSGGGQETQYF
>TRBV18|NA
CASSPEASGLLPGELFF
>TRBV9|NA
CASGRRDSSTDTQYF
>TRBV6-5|NA
CASSSYADSSDTQYF
>TRBV7-8|NA
CASSPTPGHDSNQPQHF
>TRBV6-5|once
CASSFLQGMNTEAFF
>TRBV6-6|NA
CASSLGTVGSPLHF
>TRBV5-1|NA
CASSLGGQPTGANVLTF
>TRBV7-9|NA
CASSPRVMDLAEQYF
>TRBV5-4|NA
CASSSPGRTGSNEQFF
>TRBV7-2|NA
CASSLGTGRATEAFF
>TRBV19|NA
CASIDLTGSGNTIYF